A selection of T cell receptor beta chains follows, all from one sample in a study of blood T cell repertoires in COVID-19. The data were produced by immunoSEQ multiplex PCR, yet TCRdb's version contains in-frame clones alone and is incomplete. The table records over 200,000 clones, 70% to 90% of them present only once. Source material: PBMCs or T cells enriched from blood (not recorded which). The receptors were sampled from a man under 40 who had recovered from COVID-19. The CDR3 runs from the conserved cysteine through the conserved F or W. The order of the fields is V gene, J gene, clone size, D gene, CDR3 protein, CDR3 DNA. A D gene is named only where the DNA matches it firmly. Expanded clones are given a class, and other clones once, few, many or no size at all.

v_gene: TRBV3-1/TRBV3-2
j_gene: TRBJ2-7
abundance: NA
d_gene: NA
CDR3aa: CASSPQPGTSYEQYF
CDR3nt: TGTGCCAGCAGCCCCCAGCCCGGGACTTCCTACGAGCAGTACTTC

v_gene: TRBV28
j_gene: TRBJ2-7
abundance: NA
d_gene: TRBD2
CDR3aa: CASQGTSGGGGEQYF
CDR3nt: TGTGCCAGCCAAGGGACTAGCGGGGGTGGAGGCGAGCAGTACTTC

v_gene: TRBV6-6
j_gene: TRBJ2-2
abundance: once
d_gene: NA
CDR3aa: CASKTDRSNTGELFF
CDR3nt: TGTGCCAGCAAGACCGACAGATCGAACACCGGGGAGCTGTTTTTT

v_gene: TRBV5-1
j_gene: TRBJ2-3
abundance: few
d_gene: NA
CDR3aa: CASSPGLGGTDTQYF
CDR3nt: TGCGCCAGCAGCCCGGGACTGGGGGGAACAGATACGCAGTATTTT

v_gene: TRBV5-5
j_gene: TRBJ2-1
abundance: NA
d_gene: NA
CDR3aa: CASSLGGSMIQEQFF
CDR3nt: TGTGCCAGCAGCTTGGGAGGGAGTATGATACAGGAGCAGTTCTTC

v_gene: TRBV20-1
j_gene: TRBJ1-2
abundance: NA
d_gene: NA
CDR3aa: CSARAPSGYTF
CDR3nt: TGCAGTGCTAGAGCCCCTTCTGGCTACACCTTC

v_gene: TRBV7-9
j_gene: TRBJ2-1
abundance: NA
d_gene: NA
CDR3aa: CASSSGVGNKQFF
CDR3nt: TGTGCCAGCAGCTCGGGCGTCGGGAATAAGCAGTTCTTC

v_gene: TRBV4-3
j_gene: TRBJ1-3
abundance: NA
d_gene: NA
CDR3aa: CASSQLGGTGNTIYF
CDR3nt: TGCGCCAGCAGCCAATTAGGCGGGACTGGAAACACCATATATTTT

v_gene: TRBV2
j_gene: TRBJ1-5
abundance: NA
d_gene: TRBD1
CDR3aa: CASTKTGTDQPQHF
CDR3nt: TGTGCCAGCACCAAGACAGGGACTGATCAGCCCCAGCATTTT

v_gene: TRBV19
j_gene: TRBJ1-6
abundance: NA
d_gene: TRBD1
CDR3aa: CASSRDRGQYNSPLHF
CDR3nt: TGTGCCAGTAGCCGGGACAGGGGGCAGTATAATTCACCCCTCCACTTT

v_gene: TRBV30
j_gene: TRBJ1-3
abundance: NA
d_gene: NA
CDR3aa: CAYDSSGNTIYF
CDR3nt: TGTGCCTACGATAGCTCTGGAAACACCATATATTTT

v_gene: TRBV4-1
j_gene: TRBJ2-2
abundance: NA
d_gene: TRBD1
CDR3aa: CASSQERTGRTNTGELFF
CDR3nt: TGCGCCAGCAGCCAAGAGAGGACAGGCCGAACGAACACCGGGGAGCTGTTTTTT

v_gene: TRBV30
j_gene: TRBJ2-4
abundance: NA
d_gene: NA
CDR3aa: CAWSVPVTLDTKNIQYF
CDR3nt: TGTGCCTGGAGTGTACCTGTGACCTTAGACACCAAAAACATTCAGTACTTC

v_gene: TRBV7-9
j_gene: TRBJ2-1
abundance: NA
d_gene: TRBD1
CDR3aa: CASSLTGQGLFNEQFF
CDR3nt: TGTGCCAGCAGCTTAACCGGACAGGGCCTTTTCAATGAGCAGTTCTTC

v_gene: TRBV3-1/TRBV3-2
j_gene: TRBJ2-2
abundance: NA
d_gene: TRBD2
CDR3aa: CASSRISGRAGGELFF
CDR3nt: TGTGCCAGCAGCCGCATTAGCGGGAGAGCGGGCGGGGAGCTGTTTTTT

v_gene: TRBV28
j_gene: TRBJ1-1
abundance: once
d_gene: NA
CDR3aa: CASSTGQTWLISTEAFF
CDR3nt: TGTGCCAGCAGTACAGGGCAAACGTGGCTTATATCCACTGAAGCTTTCTTT

v_gene: TRBV19
j_gene: TRBJ2-1
abundance: NA
d_gene: TRBD2
CDR3aa: CASTRGLAGLGEQFF
CDR3nt: TGTGCCAGTACAAGGGGACTAGCGGGATTGGGTGAGCAGTTCTTC

v_gene: TRBV6-4
j_gene: TRBJ2-7
abundance: NA
d_gene: NA
CDR3aa: CASSDFPRARVGEQYF
CDR3nt: TGTGCCAGCAGTGACTTCCCACGCGCCAGGGTGGGGGAGCAGTACTTC

v_gene: TRBV9
j_gene: TRBJ2-2
abundance: NA
d_gene: TRBD1
CDR3aa: CASSRDRGTGELFF
CDR3nt: TGTGCCAGCAGCCGGGACAGGGGGACCGGGGAGCTGTTTTTT

v_gene: TRBV14
j_gene: TRBJ2-3
abundance: NA
d_gene: NA
CDR3aa: CASSLRDTQYF
CDR3nt: TGTGCCAGCAGCCTCAGAGATACGCAGTATTTT

v_gene: TRBV19
j_gene: TRBJ2-7
abundance: few
d_gene: NA
CDR3aa: CASRQDGYSYEQYF
CDR3nt: TGTGCCAGTAGACAGGACGGATACTCCTACGAGCAGTACTTC

v_gene: TRBV6-5
j_gene: TRBJ1-2
abundance: NA
d_gene: NA
CDR3aa: CASSLQVTWGYTF
CDR3nt: TGTGCCAGCAGTTTACAGGTGACCTGGGGCTACACCTTC

v_gene: TRBV7-2
j_gene: TRBJ1-5
abundance: NA
d_gene: TRBD1
CDR3aa: CASRRTGGQPQHF
CDR3nt: TGTGCCAGCAGAAGGACAGGGGGTCAGCCCCAGCATTTT

v_gene: TRBV19
j_gene: TRBJ1-1
abundance: NA
d_gene: NA
CDR3aa: CASRTDGNQMNTEAFF
CDR3nt: TGTGCCAGTAGAACGGACGGGAACCAAATGAACACTGAAGCTTTCTTT

v_gene: TRBV6-2/TRBV6-3
j_gene: TRBJ2-1
abundance: NA
d_gene: NA
CDR3aa: CASSRAGGEQFF
CDR3nt: TGTGCCAGCAGTCGTGCGGGCGGTGAGCAGTTCTTC

v_gene: TRBV27
j_gene: TRBJ1-3
abundance: NA
d_gene: NA
CDR3aa: CASSRGAIRGLNSGNTIYF
CDR3nt: TGTGCCAGCAGCCGCGGGGCCATAAGGGGCCTAAACTCTGGAAACACCATATATTTT

v_gene: TRBV19
j_gene: TRBJ2-2
abundance: NA
d_gene: NA
CDR3aa: CASIPGSASGELFF
CDR3nt: TGTGCCAGTATCCCGGGATCGGCGTCCGGGGAGCTGTTTTTT

v_gene: TRBV5-1
j_gene: TRBJ1-4
abundance: NA
d_gene: TRBD1
CDR3aa: CASSPTGGRGEKLFF
CDR3nt: TGCGCCAGCAGCCCGACAGGGGGCCGTGGTGAAAAACTGTTTTTT

v_gene: TRBV4-3
j_gene: TRBJ2-1
abundance: NA
d_gene: TRBD2
CDR3aa: CASSQGAGGRQFF
CDR3nt: TGCGCCAGCAGCCAAGGGGCGGGGGGCCGGCAGTTCTTC

v_gene: TRBV5-1
j_gene: TRBJ2-7
abundance: NA
d_gene: NA
CDR3aa: CASRPDTYYEQYF
CDR3nt: TGCGCCAGCAGACCCGACACCTACTACGAGCAGTACTTC

v_gene: TRBV6-2/TRBV6-3
j_gene: TRBJ2-7
abundance: once
d_gene: TRBD2
CDR3aa: CASSYSAGGEPYEQYF
CDR3nt: TGTGCCAGCAGTTACTCCGCGGGAGGGGAACCCTACGAGCAGTACTTC

v_gene: TRBV10-1
j_gene: TRBJ2-3
abundance: NA
d_gene: TRBD2
CDR3aa: CASSERREWADTQYF
CDR3nt: TGCGCCAGCAGTGAGAGGCGGGAGTGGGCAGATACGCAGTATTTT

v_gene: TRBV4-2
j_gene: TRBJ2-1
abundance: NA
d_gene: NA
CDR3aa: CASSQDQGVAGQNEQFF
CDR3nt: TGTGCCAGCAGCCAAGATCAGGGAGTAGCGGGACAGAATGAGCAGTTCTTC

v_gene: TRBV4-3
j_gene: TRBJ2-1
abundance: NA
d_gene: NA
CDR3aa: CASSQGIGRGDNEQFF
CDR3nt: TGCGCCAGCAGCCAAGGAATAGGACGGGGAGACAATGAGCAGTTCTTC

v_gene: TRBV6-5
j_gene: TRBJ2-1
abundance: NA
d_gene: NA
CDR3aa: CASRARNEQFF
CDR3nt: TGTGCCAGCAGGGCGCGGAATGAGCAGTTCTTC

v_gene: TRBV5-5
j_gene: TRBJ1-3
abundance: NA
d_gene: NA
CDR3aa: CASNQDSSGNTIYF
CDR3nt: TGTGCCAGCAACCAGGACAGCTCTGGAAACACCATATATTTT

v_gene: TRBV6-5
j_gene: TRBJ2-7
abundance: once
d_gene: TRBD2
CDR3aa: CASSYGTSGISYEQYF
CDR3nt: TGTGCCAGCAGTTATGGGACTAGCGGGATATCCTACGAGCAGTACTTC

v_gene: TRBV5-4
j_gene: TRBJ1-1
abundance: NA
d_gene: NA
CDR3aa: CASATGGIMNTEAFF
CDR3nt: TGTGCCAGCGCCACTGGGGGGATCATGAACACTGAAGCTTTCTTT

v_gene: TRBV5-5
j_gene: TRBJ1-4
abundance: NA
d_gene: TRBD1
CDR3aa: CASSFETGQYNEKLFF
CDR3nt: TGTGCCAGCAGCTTCGAGACGGGACAGTACAATGAAAAACTGTTTTTT

v_gene: TRBV5-1
j_gene: TRBJ2-3
abundance: NA
d_gene: TRBD1
CDR3aa: CASSLTEGAADTQYF
CDR3nt: TGCGCCAGCAGCCTGACCGAGGGGGCCGCAGATACGCAGTATTTT

v_gene: TRBV3-1/TRBV3-2
j_gene: TRBJ2-5
abundance: once
d_gene: NA
CDR3aa: CASSQDLTLAQYF
CDR3nt: TGTGCCAGCAGCCAAGATCTTACACTAGCCCAGTACTTC

v_gene: TRBV6-2/TRBV6-3
j_gene: TRBJ2-5
abundance: NA
d_gene: NA
CDR3aa: CASSYPPAGPQETQYF
CDR3nt: TGTGCCAGCAGTTACCCCCCGGCAGGGCCCCAAGAGACCCAGTACTTC

v_gene: TRBV9
j_gene: TRBJ1-6
abundance: NA
d_gene: TRBD1
CDR3aa: CASSGDRVNSPLHF
CDR3nt: TGTGCCAGCAGCGGTGACAGGGTCAATTCACCCCTCCACTTT

v_gene: TRBV19
j_gene: TRBJ2-7
abundance: NA
d_gene: TRBD2
CDR3aa: CASSRASGRATYEQYF
CDR3nt: TGTGCCAGTAGTAGGGCTAGCGGGAGGGCCACCTACGAGCAGTACTTC

v_gene: TRBV6-2/TRBV6-3
j_gene: TRBJ2-7
abundance: NA
d_gene: NA
CDR3aa: CASSAGQGGYEQYF
CDR3nt: TGTGCCAGCAGTGCTGGTCAGGGAGGCTACGAGCAGTACTTC